This T cell receptor beta chain was recovered during a study of T cells expressing NK-cell markers. In the study overall: Sorted CD3+CD56+NKG2C+, CD3+CD56+NKG2C- and CD3+CD56-NKG2C+ T cells supplied TCR beta repertoires. The sequencing cohort of eight donors included seven HCMV-seropositive individuals and one seronegative individual.

TCRdb reprocessed the 5' RACE reads and stores each CDR3 protein as one record, lacking DNA. The table for this sample gives about 160,000 distinct CDR3 sequences. Germline CDR1 is MGHRA and CDR2 is YSYEKL. This CDR3 spans 16 amino acids. The clonotype was recovered from a woman between 18 and 69 years old in good health. Sequenced input: blood T cells: a sorted CD56 or NKG2C T cell subset, CD4+ or CD8+ T cells, or bulk PBMC T cells (not recorded which). The chain joins TRBV4-1 to TRBJ2-3; absent DNA, TCRdb's TRBD2 call cannot be checked. CDR3 loop: CASSSGTSGGTDTQYF.